Below, one T cell receptor beta chain is given with its context. This entry is derived from a study of cytomegalovirus exposure and HLA in healthy donors. PCR used 60 Vbeta primers and 13 Jbeta primers. Measured with immunoSEQ multiplex PCR; TCRdb has only the in-frame clones, and not every one. The sample lists around 150,000 clones; around 85% were seen once. The V gene end was trimmed by 3 bases and the J gene end by 4 bases; junction bases not matched to a gene: 4. Germline lookup yields CDR1 SGHDN and CDR2 FVKESK. The CDR3 consists of 16 residues. The TCR sequence derives from a man aged 40-49 years in good health and CMV-seronegative. The material sequenced was PBMCs. This chain links TRBV14 with TRBJ2-5; TRBD2 agrees at 14 bases. DNA of the CDR3: TGTGCCAGCAGCCAGACTAGCGGGGGGGCCATAGAGACCCAGTACTTC. Its protein is CASSQTSGGAIETQYF.